This TCR beta chain is drawn from a study of technical replicates of blood from a few donors. Germline loops: CDR1 MGHDK, CDR2 SYGVNS. The CDR3 covers 16 residues. V was pared by 3 bases and J by 0 bases, with 9 bases between. The data were produced by immunoSEQ multiplex PCR, yet TCRdb's version contains in-frame clones alone and is incomplete. Here the sample spans about 14,000 clones, around four fifths being singletons. The receptor comes from a human donor in good health. The sequenced sample consisted of PBMCs. The rearrangement joins TRBV25-1 to TRBJ2-6; D might be TRBD2 (6 bases). CDR3 residues: CASSDAAGSGANVLTF. In DNA form, the CDR3 reads TGTGCCAGCAGTGATGCAGCGGGCTCTGGGGCCAACGTCCTGACTTTC.